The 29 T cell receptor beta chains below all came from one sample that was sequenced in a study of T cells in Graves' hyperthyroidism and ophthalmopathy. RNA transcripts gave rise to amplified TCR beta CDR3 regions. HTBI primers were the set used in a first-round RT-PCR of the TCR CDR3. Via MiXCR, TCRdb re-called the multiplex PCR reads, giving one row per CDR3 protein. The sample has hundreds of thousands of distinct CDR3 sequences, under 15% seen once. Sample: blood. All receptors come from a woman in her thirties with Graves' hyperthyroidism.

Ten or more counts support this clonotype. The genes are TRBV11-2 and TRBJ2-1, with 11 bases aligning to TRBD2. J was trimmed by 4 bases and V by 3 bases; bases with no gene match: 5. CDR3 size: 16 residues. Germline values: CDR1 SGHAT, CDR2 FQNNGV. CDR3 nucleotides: TGTGCCAGCAGCTTCCTACTAGCGGGGGAGTACAATGAGCAGTTCTTC. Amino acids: CASSFLLAGEYNEQFF.

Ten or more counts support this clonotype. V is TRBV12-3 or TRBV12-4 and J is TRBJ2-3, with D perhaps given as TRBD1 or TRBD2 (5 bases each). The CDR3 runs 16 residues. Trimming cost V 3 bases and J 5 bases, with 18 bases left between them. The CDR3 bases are TGTGCCAGCAGTTTCGGGCTAGTAGTTGGGGGAGATACGCAGTATTTT. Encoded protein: CASSFGLVVGGDTQYF.

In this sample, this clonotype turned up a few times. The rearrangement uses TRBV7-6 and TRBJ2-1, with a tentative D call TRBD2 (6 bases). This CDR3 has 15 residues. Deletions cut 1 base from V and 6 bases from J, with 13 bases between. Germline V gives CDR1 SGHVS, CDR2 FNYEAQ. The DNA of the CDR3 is TGTGCCAGCAGCTTAGTTGGGGGAGCGGGCAATGAGCAGTTCTTC. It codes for CASSLVGGAGNEQFF.

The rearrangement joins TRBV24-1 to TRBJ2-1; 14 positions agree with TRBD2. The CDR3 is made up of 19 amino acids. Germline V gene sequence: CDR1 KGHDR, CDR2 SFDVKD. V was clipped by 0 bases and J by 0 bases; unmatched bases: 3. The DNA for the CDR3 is TGTGCCACCAGTGATTTGACCGGGACTAGCGGGAGCTCCTACAATGAGCAGTTCTTC. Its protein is CATSDLTGTSGSSYNEQFF.

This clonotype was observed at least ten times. Written as DNA, the CDR3 is TGTGCCAGCAGCTTTTCCGCGGACAGGGGGGAGCAGTACTTC. Protein product: CASSFSADRGEQYF. The J gene is TRBJ2-7, the V gene TRBV5-4; 10 bases are a match to TRBD1. J was trimmed by 7 bases and V by 2 bases; bases with no gene match: 6. Germline V gene lookup returns CDR1 SGHNT and CDR2 YYREEE (reference sequence). The CDR3 totals 14 residues.

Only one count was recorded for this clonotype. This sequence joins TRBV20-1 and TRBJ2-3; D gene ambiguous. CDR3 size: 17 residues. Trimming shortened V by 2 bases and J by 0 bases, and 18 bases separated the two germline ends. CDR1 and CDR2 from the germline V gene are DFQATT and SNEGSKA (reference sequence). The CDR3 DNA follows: TGCAGTGCTAGACGTCGTGGTCCGGGTGCTAGCACAGATACGCAGTATTTT. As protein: CSARRRGPGASTDTQYF.

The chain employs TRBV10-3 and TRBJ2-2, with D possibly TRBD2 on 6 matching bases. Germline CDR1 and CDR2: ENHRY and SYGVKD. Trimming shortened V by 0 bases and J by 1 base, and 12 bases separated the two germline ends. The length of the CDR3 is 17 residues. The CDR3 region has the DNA TGTGCCATCAGTGAGTCGAAAAGCGGGCAGAACACCGGGGAGCTGTTTTTT. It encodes CAISESKSGQNTGELFF.

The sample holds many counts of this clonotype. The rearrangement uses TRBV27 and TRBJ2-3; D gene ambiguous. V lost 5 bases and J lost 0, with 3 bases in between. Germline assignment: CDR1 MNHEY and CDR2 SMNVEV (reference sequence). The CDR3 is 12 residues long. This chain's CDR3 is CASSVSTDTQYF. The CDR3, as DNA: TGTGCCAGCAGTGTCAGCACAGATACGCAGTATTTT.

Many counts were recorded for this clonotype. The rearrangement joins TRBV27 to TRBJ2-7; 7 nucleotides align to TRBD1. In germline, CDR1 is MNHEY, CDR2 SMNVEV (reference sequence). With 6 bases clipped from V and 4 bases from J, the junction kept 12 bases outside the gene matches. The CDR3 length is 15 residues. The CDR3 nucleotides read TGTGCCAGCAGCATGACAGGGACGGGTAGGTACGAGCAGTACTTC. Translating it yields CASSMTGTGRYEQYF.

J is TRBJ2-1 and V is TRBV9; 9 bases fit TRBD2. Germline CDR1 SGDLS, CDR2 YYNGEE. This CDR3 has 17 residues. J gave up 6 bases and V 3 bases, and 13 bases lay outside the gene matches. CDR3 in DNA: TGTGCCAGCAGCGGCCAAACACCGGGACTAGCTACCAATGAGCAGTTCTTC. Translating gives CASSGQTPGLATNEQFF.

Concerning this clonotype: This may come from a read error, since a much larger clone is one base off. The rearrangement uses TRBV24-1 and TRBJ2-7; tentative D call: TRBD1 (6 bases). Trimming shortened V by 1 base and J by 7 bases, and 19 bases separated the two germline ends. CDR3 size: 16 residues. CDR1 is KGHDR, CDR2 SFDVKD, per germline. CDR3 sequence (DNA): TGTGCCACCAGTGATTTTGTGCCAGGGGCTTGGAATGAGCAGTACTTC. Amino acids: CATSDFVPGAWNEQYF.

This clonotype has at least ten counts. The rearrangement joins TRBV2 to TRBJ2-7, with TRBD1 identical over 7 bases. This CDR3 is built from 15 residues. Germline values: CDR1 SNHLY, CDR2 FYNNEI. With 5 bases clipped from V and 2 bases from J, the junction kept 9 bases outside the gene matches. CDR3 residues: CASSHRDSLPYEQYF. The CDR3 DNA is TGTGCCAGCAGTCACCGGGACAGCCTGCCCTACGAGCAGTACTTC.

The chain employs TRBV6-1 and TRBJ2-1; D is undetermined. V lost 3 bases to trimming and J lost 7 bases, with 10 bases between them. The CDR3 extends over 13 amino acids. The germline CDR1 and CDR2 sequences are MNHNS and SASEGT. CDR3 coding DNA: TGTGCCAGCAGTGACCTGTTTGTGAATGAGCAGTTCTTC. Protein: CASSDLFVNEQFF.

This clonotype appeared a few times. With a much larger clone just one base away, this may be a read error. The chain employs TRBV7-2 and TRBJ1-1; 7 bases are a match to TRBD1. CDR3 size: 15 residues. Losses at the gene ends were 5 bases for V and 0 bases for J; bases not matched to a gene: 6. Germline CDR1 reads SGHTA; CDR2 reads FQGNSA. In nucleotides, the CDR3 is TGTGCCAGCAGCCCACCGGGACAGATGAACACTGAAGCTTTCTTT. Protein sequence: CASSPPGQMNTEAFF.

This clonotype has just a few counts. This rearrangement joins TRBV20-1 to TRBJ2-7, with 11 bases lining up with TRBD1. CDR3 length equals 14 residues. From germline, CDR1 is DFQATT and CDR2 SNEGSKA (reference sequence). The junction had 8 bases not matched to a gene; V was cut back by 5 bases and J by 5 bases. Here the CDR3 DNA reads TGCAGTGCTGTACCGGGACAGGGGGAGCACGAGCAGTACTTC. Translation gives CSAVPGQGEHEQYF.

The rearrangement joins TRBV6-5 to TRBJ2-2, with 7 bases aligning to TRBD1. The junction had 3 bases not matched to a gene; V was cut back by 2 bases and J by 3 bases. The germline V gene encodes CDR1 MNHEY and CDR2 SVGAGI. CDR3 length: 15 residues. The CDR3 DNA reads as TGTGCCAGCAGTTACCGGGACAGCTACACCGGGGAGCTGTTTTTT. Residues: CASSYRDSYTGELFF.

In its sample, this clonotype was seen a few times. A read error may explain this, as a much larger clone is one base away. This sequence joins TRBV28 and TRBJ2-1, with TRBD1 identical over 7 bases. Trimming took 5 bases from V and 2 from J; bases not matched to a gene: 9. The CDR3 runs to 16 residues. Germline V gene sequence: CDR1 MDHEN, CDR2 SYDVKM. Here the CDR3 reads CASSTDRVGAYNEQFF. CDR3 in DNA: TGTGCCAGCAGTACAGACAGGGTCGGCGCCTACAATGAGCAGTTCTTC.

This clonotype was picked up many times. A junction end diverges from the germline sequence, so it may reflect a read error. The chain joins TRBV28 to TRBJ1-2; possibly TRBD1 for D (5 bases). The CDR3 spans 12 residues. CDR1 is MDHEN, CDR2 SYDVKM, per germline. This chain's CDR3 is CASSPGGGSLAF. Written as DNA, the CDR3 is TGTGCCAGCTCCCCCGGGGGAGGCTCCCTCGCCTTC.

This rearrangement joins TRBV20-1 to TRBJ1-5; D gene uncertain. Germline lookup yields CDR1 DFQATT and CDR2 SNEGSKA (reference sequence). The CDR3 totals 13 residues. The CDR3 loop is CSALLDSNQPQHF. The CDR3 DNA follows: TGCAGCGCCCTTTTGGACAGCAATCAGCCCCAGCATTTT.

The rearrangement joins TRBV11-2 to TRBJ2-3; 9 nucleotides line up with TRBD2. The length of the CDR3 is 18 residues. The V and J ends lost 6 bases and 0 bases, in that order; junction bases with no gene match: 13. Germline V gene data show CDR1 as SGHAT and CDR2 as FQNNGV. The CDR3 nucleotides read TGTGCCAGCAGTGAACGGTTAGCGGGAGTCACTAGCACAGATACGCAGTATTTT. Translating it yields CASSERLAGVTSTDTQYF.

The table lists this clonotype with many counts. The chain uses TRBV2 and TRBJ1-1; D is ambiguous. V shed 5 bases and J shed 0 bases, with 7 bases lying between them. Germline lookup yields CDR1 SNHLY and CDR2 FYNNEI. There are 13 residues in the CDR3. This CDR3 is CASSPQMNTEAFF. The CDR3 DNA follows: TGTGCCAGCAGTCCCCAGATGAACACTGAAGCTTTCTTT.

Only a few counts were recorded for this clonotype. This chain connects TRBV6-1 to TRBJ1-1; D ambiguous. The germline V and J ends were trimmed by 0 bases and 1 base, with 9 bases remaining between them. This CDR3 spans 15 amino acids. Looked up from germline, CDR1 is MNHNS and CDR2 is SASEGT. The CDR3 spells CASSEAPGGNTEAFF. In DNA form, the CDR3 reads TGTGCCAGCAGTGAAGCTCCGGGAGGGAACACTGAAGCTTTCTTT.

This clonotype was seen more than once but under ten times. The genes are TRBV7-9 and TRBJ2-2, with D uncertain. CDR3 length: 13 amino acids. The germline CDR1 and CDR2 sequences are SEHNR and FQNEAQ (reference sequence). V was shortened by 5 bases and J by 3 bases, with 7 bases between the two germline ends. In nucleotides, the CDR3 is TGTGCCAGCAGCCCTCAACACACCGGGGAGCTGTTTTTT. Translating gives CASSPQHTGELFF.

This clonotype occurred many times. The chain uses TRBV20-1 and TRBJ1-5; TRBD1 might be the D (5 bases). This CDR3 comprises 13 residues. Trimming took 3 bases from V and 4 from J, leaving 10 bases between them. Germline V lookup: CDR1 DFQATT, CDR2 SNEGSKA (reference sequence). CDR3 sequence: CSARRDGNQPQHF. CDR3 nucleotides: TGCAGTGCTAGGAGGGACGGTAATCAGCCCCAGCATTTT.

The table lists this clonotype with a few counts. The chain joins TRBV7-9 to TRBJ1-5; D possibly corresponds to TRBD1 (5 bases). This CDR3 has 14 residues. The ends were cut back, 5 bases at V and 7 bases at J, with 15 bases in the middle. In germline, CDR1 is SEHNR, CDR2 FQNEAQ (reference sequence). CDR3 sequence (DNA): TGTGCCAGCAGCACCTCGTCCAGGGAACAGCCCCAGCATTTT. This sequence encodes CASSTSSREQPQHF.

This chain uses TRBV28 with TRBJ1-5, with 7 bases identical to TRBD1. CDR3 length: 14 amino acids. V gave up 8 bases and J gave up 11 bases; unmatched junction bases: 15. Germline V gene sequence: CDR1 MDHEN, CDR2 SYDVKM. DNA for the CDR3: TGTGCCAGCGGGGGGGGGGAGGGGGCATCAGCCCAGCATTTT. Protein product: CASGGGEGASAQHF.

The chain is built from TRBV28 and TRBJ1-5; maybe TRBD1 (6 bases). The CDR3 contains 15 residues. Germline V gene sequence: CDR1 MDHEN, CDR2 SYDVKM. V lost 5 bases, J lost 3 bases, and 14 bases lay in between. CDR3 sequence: CASSESLGANQPQHF. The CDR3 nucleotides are TGTGCCAGCAGTGAATCCCTGGGGGCCAATCAGCCCCAGCATTTT.

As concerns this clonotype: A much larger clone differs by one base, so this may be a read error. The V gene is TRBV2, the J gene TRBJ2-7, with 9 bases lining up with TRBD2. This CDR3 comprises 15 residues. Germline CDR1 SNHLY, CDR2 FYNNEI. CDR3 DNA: TGTGCCAGCAGTGAACGTAGCGGGAGTGACTACGGGCAGTACTTC. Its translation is CASSERSGSDYGQYF.

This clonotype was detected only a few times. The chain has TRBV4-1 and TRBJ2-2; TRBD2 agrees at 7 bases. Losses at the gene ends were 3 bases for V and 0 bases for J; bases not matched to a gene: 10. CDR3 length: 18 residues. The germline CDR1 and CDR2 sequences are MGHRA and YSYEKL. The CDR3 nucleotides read TGCGCCAGCAGCCAGACTCCAGGGAGGGACGCGAACACCGGGGAGCTGTTTTTT. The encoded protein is CASSQTPGRDANTGELFF.